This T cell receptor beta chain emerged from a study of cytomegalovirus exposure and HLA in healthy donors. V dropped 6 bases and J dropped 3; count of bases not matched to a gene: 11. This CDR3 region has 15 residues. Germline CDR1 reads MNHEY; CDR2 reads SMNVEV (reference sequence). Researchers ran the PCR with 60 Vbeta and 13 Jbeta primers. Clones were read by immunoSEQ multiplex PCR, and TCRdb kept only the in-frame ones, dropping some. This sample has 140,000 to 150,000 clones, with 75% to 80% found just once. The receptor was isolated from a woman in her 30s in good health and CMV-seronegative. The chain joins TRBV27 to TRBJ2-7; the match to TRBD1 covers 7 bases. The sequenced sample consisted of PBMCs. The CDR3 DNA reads TGTGCCAGCAGCAAAGGGGCAGGGGGTTTCTACGAGCAGTACTTC. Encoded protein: CASSKGAGGFYEQYF.